This T cell receptor (beta chain) stems from a study of graft-versus-host responses after intestinal transplantation. Findings and caveats of the study: GvH clones occurred in recipient marrow; some first appeared in ileum or blood.

The trim removed 11 bases at V and 2 bases at J, leaving 9 bases unmatched. In germline, CDR1 is SNHLY, CDR2 FYNNEI. The CDR3 consists of 14 residues. Using immunoSEQ multiplex PCR, the repertoire was profiled, and TCRdb retains in-frame clones only, with some absent. Of just over 85,000 clones detected, under 95% appear once; the ten largest clones hold around 0.44%. Worth noting for this clone: The antigen remains undetermined.

The sample consisted of unstimulated CD8+ T cells sorted from spleen or lymph node cells, taken before transplant. The rearrangement joins TRBV2 to TRBJ1-2; 9 nucleotides match TRBD1. This sequence originates from a human donor who was the organ donor for an intestinal transplant. CDR3 sequence reads: CARVGDRVNYGYTF. The CDR3 DNA reads as TGTGCCCGGGTTGGGGACAGGGTAAACTATGGCTACACCTTC.